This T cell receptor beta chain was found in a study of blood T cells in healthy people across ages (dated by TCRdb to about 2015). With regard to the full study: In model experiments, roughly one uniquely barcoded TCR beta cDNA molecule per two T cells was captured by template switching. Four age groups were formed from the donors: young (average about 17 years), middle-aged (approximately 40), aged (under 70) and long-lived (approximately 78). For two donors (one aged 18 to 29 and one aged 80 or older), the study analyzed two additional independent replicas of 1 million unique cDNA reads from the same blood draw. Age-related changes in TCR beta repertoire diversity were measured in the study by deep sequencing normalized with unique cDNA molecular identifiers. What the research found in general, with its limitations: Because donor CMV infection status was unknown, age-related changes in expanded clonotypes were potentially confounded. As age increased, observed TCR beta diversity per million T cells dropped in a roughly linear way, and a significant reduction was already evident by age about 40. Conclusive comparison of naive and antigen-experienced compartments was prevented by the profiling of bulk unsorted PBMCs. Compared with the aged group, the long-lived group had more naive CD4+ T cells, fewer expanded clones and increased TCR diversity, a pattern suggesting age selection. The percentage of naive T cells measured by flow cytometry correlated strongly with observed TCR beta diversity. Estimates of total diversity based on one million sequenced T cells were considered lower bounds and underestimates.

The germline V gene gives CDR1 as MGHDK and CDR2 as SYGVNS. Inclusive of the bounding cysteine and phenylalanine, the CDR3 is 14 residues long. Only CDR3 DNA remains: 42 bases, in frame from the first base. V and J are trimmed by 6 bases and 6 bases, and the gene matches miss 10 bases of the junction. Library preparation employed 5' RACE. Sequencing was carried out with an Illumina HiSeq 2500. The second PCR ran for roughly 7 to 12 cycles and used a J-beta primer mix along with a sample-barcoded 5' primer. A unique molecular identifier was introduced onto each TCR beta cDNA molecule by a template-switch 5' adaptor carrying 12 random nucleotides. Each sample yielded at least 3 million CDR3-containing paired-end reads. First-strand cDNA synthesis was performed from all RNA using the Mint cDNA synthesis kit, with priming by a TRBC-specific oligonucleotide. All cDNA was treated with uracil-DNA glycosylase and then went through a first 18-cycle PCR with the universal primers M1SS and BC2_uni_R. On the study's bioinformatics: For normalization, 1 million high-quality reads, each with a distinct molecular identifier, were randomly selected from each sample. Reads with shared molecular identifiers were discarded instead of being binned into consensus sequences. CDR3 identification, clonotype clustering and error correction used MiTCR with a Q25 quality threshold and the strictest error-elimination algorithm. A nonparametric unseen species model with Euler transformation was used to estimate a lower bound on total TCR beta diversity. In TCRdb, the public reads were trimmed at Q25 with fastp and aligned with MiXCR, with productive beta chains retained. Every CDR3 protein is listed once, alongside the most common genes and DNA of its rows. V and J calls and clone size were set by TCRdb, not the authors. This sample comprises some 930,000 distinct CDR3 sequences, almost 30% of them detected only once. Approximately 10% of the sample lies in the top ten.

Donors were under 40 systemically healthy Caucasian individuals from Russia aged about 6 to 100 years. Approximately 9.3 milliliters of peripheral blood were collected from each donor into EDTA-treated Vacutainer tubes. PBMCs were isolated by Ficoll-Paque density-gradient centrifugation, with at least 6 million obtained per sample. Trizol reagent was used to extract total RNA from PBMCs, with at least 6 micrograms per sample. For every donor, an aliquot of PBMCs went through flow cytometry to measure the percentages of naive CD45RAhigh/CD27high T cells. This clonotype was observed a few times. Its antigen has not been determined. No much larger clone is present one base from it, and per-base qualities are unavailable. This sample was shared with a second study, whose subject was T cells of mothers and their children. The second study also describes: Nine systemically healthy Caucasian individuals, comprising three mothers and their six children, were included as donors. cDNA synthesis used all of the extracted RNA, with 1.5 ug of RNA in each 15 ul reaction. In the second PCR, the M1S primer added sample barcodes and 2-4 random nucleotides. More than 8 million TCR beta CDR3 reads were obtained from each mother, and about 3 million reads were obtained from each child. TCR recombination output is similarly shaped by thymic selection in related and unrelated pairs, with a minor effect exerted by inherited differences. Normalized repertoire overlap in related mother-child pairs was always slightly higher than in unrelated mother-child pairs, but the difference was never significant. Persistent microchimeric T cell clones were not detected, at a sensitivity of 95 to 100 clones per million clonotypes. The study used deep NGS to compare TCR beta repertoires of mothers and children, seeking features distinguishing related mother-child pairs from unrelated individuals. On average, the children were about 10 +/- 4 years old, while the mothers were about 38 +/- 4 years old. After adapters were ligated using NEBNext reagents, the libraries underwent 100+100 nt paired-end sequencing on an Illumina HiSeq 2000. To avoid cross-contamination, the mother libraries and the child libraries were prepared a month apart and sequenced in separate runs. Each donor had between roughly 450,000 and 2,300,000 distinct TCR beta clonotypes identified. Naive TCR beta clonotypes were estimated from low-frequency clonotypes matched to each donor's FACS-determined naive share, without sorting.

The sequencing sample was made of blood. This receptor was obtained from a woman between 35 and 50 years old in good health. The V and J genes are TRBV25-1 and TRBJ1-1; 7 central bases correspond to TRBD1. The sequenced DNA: TGTGCCAGCAGGAGAGAGGGGGCCGGAGCTGAAGCTTTCTTT. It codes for CASRREGAGAEAFF. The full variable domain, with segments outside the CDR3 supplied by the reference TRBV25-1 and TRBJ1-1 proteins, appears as EADIYQTPRYLVIGTGKKITLECSQTMGHDKMYWYQQDPGMELHLIHYSYGVNSTEKGDLSSESTVSRIRTEHFPLTLESARPSHTSQYLCASRREGAGAEAFFGQGTRLTVV.